Sequencing of this T cell receptor (beta chain) was carried out in a study of neurological immune-mediated disorders (dated by TCRdb to between 2017 and 2020). Regarding the complete study: Peripheral blood TCR-beta repertoires from patients with HTLV-I-associated myelopathy (HAM/TSP), patients with multiple sclerosis, and healthy controls were compared in the study using UMI-based sequencing. Alongside PBMC samples, the set of 106 TCR-beta libraries contained longitudinal samples, technical triplicates, and paired CD4+ and CD8+ T-cell subsets that had been sorted. To precisely calculate how much the frequency of each individual clone varied, libraries were sequenced in technical triplicate. Of the roughly 68 subjects in the cohort, roughly 14 were HAM/TSP patients, some 35 were multiple sclerosis patients, and around 20 were healthy controls. Broader findings and caveats from the paper: TCR clonal expansion was highest in HAM/TSP patients and lowest in MS patients, with MS patients falling below even healthy controls. Expanded clones from different subjects shared no identical CDR3 amino acid sequences, which suggests that TCR-beta repertoires were private in all groups.

On this clonotype: Its antigen remains undetermined. Base qualities were left out, and no much larger clone turns up one base away.

There are 15 amino acids in the CDR3, from cysteine to phenylalanine inclusive. Only CDR3 DNA remains: 45 bases, in frame from the first base. CDR1 and CDR2 were assigned from the germline V gene as MNHEY and SVGAGI. V drops 7 bases and J drops 0 bases, leaving 13 bases in between. The time point label, as the study defines it: technical triplicate 3. For sorted-subset TCR libraries, about a million sorted CD4+ or CD8+ T cells were used. Peripheral blood underwent Ficoll-Hypaque density gradient centrifugation to isolate PBMCs, which were then cryopreserved in liquid nitrogen. Paired sorted CD4+ and CD8+ subsets came from healthy controls, HAM/TSP patients and MS patients. cDNA was synthesized by template-switch 5'RACE using a primer with a 10-nucleotide random unique molecular identifier that tagged each TCR transcript. Every sequencing run yielded over 170 million TCR-beta sequences covering 15-18 subjects. The RNeasy kit was used for extraction of total RNA. Using the KAPA Real-time Library Amplification kit, TCR-beta VDJ regions were amplified with primers for the TCR constant region and the 5'RACE anchor. Sample indexes and Illumina adaptors were added in a first PCR, after which library yield was increased in a second PCR. After Ampure bead purification, the roughly 650 bp TCR product was size-selected on a 2% E-gel SizeSelection system. Before pooling, library quality was assessed on a Bioanalyzer, concentration was determined with Qubit, and library quantification was performed with the Kapa Library Quantification kit. An Illumina HiSeq 2500 was used to sequence the libraries paired-end at 2 x 150 bp. To increase sequence diversity, about 25-31% phiX was spiked into each library pool. Regarding the original processing steps: Quality-filtered reads were processed with the UMI-based MiGEC pipeline, which removed over 75% of raw TCR sequences during error correction. IMGT germline references were used for aligning VDJ genes, and each clonotype was defined as a unique CDR3 amino acid sequence together with its V-J genes. Clonal expansion, Shannon diversity and CDR3 relatedness were evaluated with VDJtools (CalcPairwiseDistances, ClusterSamples), while phylogenetic trees were built in CLCbio workbench. Expanded clones were defined as having at least 8 unique UMIs, based on coefficient-of-variation modelling across technical triplicates. TCRdb's own reprocessing of the public reads used fastp at Q25 and MiXCR and kept productive beta chains. Entries are consolidated by CDR3 protein sequence, retaining the most common genes and DNA. These V and J calls originate from TCRdb's pipeline instead of the authors' own analysis. The sample has tens of thousands of distinct CDR3 sequences on record, roughly 16% of them singletons. Approximately 5% of the sample lies in the top ten.

The TCR sequence derives from a female donor with HTLV-1-associated myelopathy (HAM/TSP). This chain is built from TRBV6-5 and TRBJ1-3; the D gene identity is not certain. The specimen was CD4+ T cells from blood. In nucleotides, the sequence is TGTGCCAGCATGCGGTTCGCCTCCTCTGGAAACACCATATATTTT. The resulting protein is CASMRFASSGNTIYF.